Shown below are 25 T cell receptor beta chains from a single sample sequenced in a study of T cell repertoires in cytomegalovirus infection. A single record per CDR3 protein comes from TCRdb applying MiXCR to the reads. The sample lists around 120,000 distinct CDR3 sequences, roughly a quarter seen once, with roughly 33% in the top ten. The antigens for these receptors are not known. Material: PBMCs, sequenced either directly or after in vitro stimulation (not recorded which). These receptors all come from a human donor in good health (CMV status not recorded). Some clones in this sample may be carry-over from other donors' samples.

This clonotype was picked up a small number of times. The rearrangement joins TRBV2 to TRBJ2-1; a possible D gene is TRBD1 (5 bases). The CDR3 loop spans 14 amino acids. The germline V and J ends were trimmed by 7 bases and 0 bases, with 10 bases remaining between them. In germline, CDR1 is SNHLY, CDR2 FYNNEI. For the CDR3, the DNA is TGTGCCAGCAATCAGGGTGTCTCCTACAATGAGCAGTTCTTC. Translation: CASNQGVSYNEQFF. The full variable domain, completed using reference TRBV2 and TRBJ2-1, is EPEVTQTPSHQVTQMGQEVILRCVPISNHLYFYWYRQILGQKVEFLVSFYNNEISEKSEIFDDQFSVERPDGSNFTLKIRSTKLEDSAMYFCASNQGVSYNEQFFGPGTRLTVL.

V gene TRBV6-1 combines with J gene TRBJ2-6, with a possible D match to TRBD2 (5 bases). The germline gives CDR1 MNHNS, CDR2 SASEGT. This CDR3 region has 16 residues. The V end lost 5 bases, the J end lost 2 bases, and 13 bases lay between the germline ends. The CDR3 spells CASSYADFAGANVLTF. DNA for the CDR3: TGTGCCAGCAGTTACGCGGACTTTGCTGGGGCCAACGTCCTGACTTTC.

At least ten counts were recorded for this clonotype. J is TRBJ2-4 and V is TRBV7-8; tentatively, D is TRBD1 or TRBD2 (5 bases each). The CDR3 sequence is 12 residues long. Between the trimmed V and J ends, which lost 1 base and 14 bases, there was a span of 12 bases. CDR1 and CDR2 (germline): SGHVS, FQNEAQ. The CDR3 region has the DNA TGTGCCAGCAGCTTAGGGACGGGGCCTAAGTACTTC. It specifies CASSLGTGPKYF.

The chain recombines TRBV7-9 with TRBJ2-7; possibly TRBD1 or TRBD2 for D (5 bases each). Germline values: CDR1 SEHNR, CDR2 FQNEAQ (reference sequence). The CDR3 runs 17 residues. The V end was cut by 4 bases, the J end by 2 bases, with 21 bases between. This CDR3 is CASSSSGPLKVPYEQYF. The CDR3 nucleotides are TGTGCCAGCAGCTCTTCGGGACCCTTAAAGGTCCCCTACGAGCAGTACTTC.

The sample holds a few counts of this clonotype. The rearrangement joins TRBV7-6 to TRBJ1-4; D may be TRBD1 (5 bases). Germline CDR1 reads SGHVS; CDR2 reads FNYEAQ. V dropped 5 bases and J dropped 3 bases, with 13 bases sitting between them. The CDR3 totals 15 residues. The CDR3 sequence: CASSRRQGANEKLFF. The CDR3 region has the DNA TGTGCCAGCAGCCGTCGCCAGGGAGCTAATGAAAAACTGTTTTTT.

At least ten counts were recorded for this clonotype. The rearrangement uses TRBV7-2 and TRBJ1-4, with D possibly TRBD1 on 6 matching bases. The CDR3 extends over 15 amino acids. The germline V gene has CDR1 SGHTA and CDR2 FQGNSA. The ends were cut back, 1 base at V and 3 bases at J, with 9 bases in the middle. CDR3 amino acids: CASSLEGGSNEKLFF. CDR3 nucleotides: TGTGCCAGCAGCTTAGAGGGGGGGTCTAATGAAAAACTGTTTTTT.

This clonotype has ten or more counts. The V and J genes are TRBV12-3 or TRBV12-4 and TRBJ2-3, with 7 nucleotides matching TRBD1. The CDR3 is 14 residues long. V trimming: 6 bases; J trimming: 2 bases; junction bases outside the gene matches: 5. CDR3 nucleotides: TGTGCCAGCAGGGGGACAGTACTCACAGATACGCAGTATTTT. As protein: CASRGTVLTDTQYF.

This chain links TRBV28 with TRBJ2-7; 7 nucleotides align to TRBD2. Per the germline V gene, CDR1 is MDHEN and CDR2 is SYDVKM. The V segment lost 3 bases and the J segment 1 base; nucleotides outside the gene matches: 3. The CDR3 sequence is 14 residues long. The CDR3 loop is CASSFMGGSYEQYF. DNA of the CDR3: TGTGCCAGCAGTTTTATGGGGGGGTCCTACGAGCAGTACTTC.

This clonotype occurred many times. V gene TRBV7-2 combines with J gene TRBJ2-7, with D unresolved. V was shortened by 5 bases and J by 4 bases, with 18 bases between the two germline ends. The germline V gene encodes CDR1 SGHTA and CDR2 FQGNSA. The CDR3 is 15 residues long. CDR3 in amino acids: CASSHGTFNPYEQYF. The CDR3 coding sequence is TGTGCCAGCAGCCATGGAACCTTTAACCCGTACGAGCAGTACTTC.

V is TRBV27 and J is TRBJ2-2, with D tentatively TRBD1 (5 bases). This CDR3 is built from 19 residues. The ends were cut back, 3 bases at V and 1 base at J, with 21 bases in the middle. Germline loops: CDR1 MNHEY, CDR2 SMNVEV (reference sequence). CDR3 DNA: TGTGCCAGCAGTTTTATCACCCTGAGACAGAAAAAGAACACCGGGGAGCTGTTTTTT. It yields the protein CASSFITLRQKKNTGELFF.

This clonotype has just a few counts. The chain carries TRBV25-1 and TRBJ1-4, with a tentative D call TRBD1 (5 bases). V shed 3 bases and J shed 4 bases, with 12 bases lying between them. Germline V gene data show CDR1 as MGHDK and CDR2 as SYGVNS. The CDR3 is 15 amino acids. The CDR3 region is CASSDWDGNNEKLFF. Written as DNA, the CDR3 is TGTGCCAGCAGTGATTGGGACGGAAATAATGAAAAACTGTTTTTT.

This clonotype was detected many times. The rearrangement links TRBV4-1 to TRBJ2-1, with 10 bases lining up with TRBD2. The CDR3 loop spans 16 amino acids. Germline CDR1 is MGHRA and CDR2 is YSYEKL. Trimming at V came to 4 bases and at J to 7 bases, leaving 10 bases not matched to a gene. CDR3 in amino acids: CASSPQGAGGGNEQFF. The CDR3 region has the DNA TGCGCCAGCAGCCCCCAGGGAGCGGGAGGGGGTAATGAGCAGTTCTTC.

The gene calls are TRBV20-1 and TRBJ2-3, with 8 bases fitting TRBD1. CDR3 size: 11 residues. V trimming: 6 bases; J trimming: 9 bases; junction bases outside the gene matches: 5. The germline gives CDR1 DFQATT, CDR2 SNEGSKA (reference sequence). Written as DNA, the CDR3 is TGCAGTGCCAGGACAGGGAACACGCAGTATTTT. This codes for CSARTGNTQYF.

The rearrangement uses TRBV29-1 and TRBJ1-3; no definite D call. Between the trimmed V and J ends, which lost 7 bases and 4 bases, there was a span of 14 bases. Germline V gives CDR1 SQVTM, CDR2 ANQGSEA. CDR3 length: 13 amino acids. The DNA of the CDR3 is TGCAGCGCAAGCCCGCAATCGGGAAACACCATATATTTT. Translating gives CSASPQSGNTIYF.

V is TRBV7-6 and J is TRBJ2-7; D call uncertain. Between the trimmed V and J ends, which lost 5 bases and 1 base, there was a span of 6 bases. CDR1 is SGHVS and CDR2 is FNYEAQ in the germline V gene. This CDR3 has 12 residues. CDR3 amino acids: CASSAESYEQYF. In DNA, the CDR3 is TGTGCCAGCAGCGCAGAGTCCTACGAGCAGTACTTC.

V usage is TRBV11-2 and J usage is TRBJ2-1, with D perhaps TRBD1 or TRBD2 (5 bases each). The germline V gene has CDR1 SGHAT and CDR2 FQNNGV. This CDR3 region has 14 residues. Trimming shortened V by 1 base and J by 6 bases, and 10 bases separated the two germline ends. The CDR3 DNA reads as TGTGCCAGCAGCTTAGTTGGGGGTACCAATGAGCAGTTCTTC. This encodes CASSLVGGTNEQFF.

This clonotype was counted only a few times. The CDR3 DNA is TGTGCCAGCAGCTCTGACAGGTACAATGAGCAGTTCTTC. Translating gives CASSSDRYNEQFF. J is TRBJ2-1 and V is TRBV7-2; D might be TRBD1 (6 bases). CDR3 length: 13 amino acids. Trimming took off 4 bases at V and 4 bases at J, with 8 bases between the two ends. CDR1 is SGHTA, CDR2 FQGNSA, per germline.

This clonotype was seen repeatedly, ten times or more. V gene TRBV12-3 or TRBV12-4 combines with J gene TRBJ1-1; D unresolved. The length of the CDR3 is 15 residues. V was clipped by 5 bases and J by 8 bases, with 21 bases between them. The CDR3 loop reads CASSHSFRDIGEAFF. CDR3 nucleotide sequence: TGTGCCAGCAGTCATTCATTCCGGGATATCGGGGAAGCTTTCTTT.

Written as DNA, the CDR3 is TGTGCCAGCAGCGCCCTGTCAACGTATGGCTACACCTTC. This codes for CASSALSTYGYTF. The chain employs TRBV28 and TRBJ1-2; D gene uncertain. The germline V gene has CDR1 MDHEN and CDR2 SYDVKM. This CDR3 has 13 amino acids. The ends were cut back, 6 bases at V and 5 bases at J, with 13 bases in the middle.

The rearrangement uses TRBV27 and TRBJ2-1; D is perhaps TRBD1 (5 bases). Trimming shortened V by 6 bases and J by 9 bases, and 12 bases separated the two germline ends. This CDR3 has 12 residues. The germline V gene has CDR1 MNHEY and CDR2 SMNVEV (reference sequence). CDR3 amino acids: CASRGDSGEQFF. In DNA, the CDR3 is TGTGCCAGCAGAGGGGATTCTGGTGAGCAGTTCTTC.

The gene calls are TRBV7-6 and TRBJ2-7; 10 bases are a match to TRBD1. CDR3 length equals 17 residues. Looked up from germline, CDR1 is SGHVS and CDR2 is FNYEAQ. The V segment lost 5 bases and the J segment 5 bases; nucleotides outside the gene matches: 15. The CDR3 DNA reads TGTGCCAGCAGCCAAATAACCGGTGGGACAGGGGCGGACGAGCAGTACGTC. Protein product: CASSQITGGTGADEQYV.

The sample holds a few counts of this clonotype. The V gene is TRBV12-3 or TRBV12-4, the J gene TRBJ2-7; the match to TRBD1 covers 9 bases. Trimming took 3 bases from V and 3 from J; bases not matched to a gene: 0. This CDR3 is 13 amino acids long. The CDR3 sequence: CASSLTGGYEQYF. The DNA for the CDR3 is TGTGCCAGCAGTTTGACAGGGGGCTACGAGCAGTACTTC.

At least ten counts were recorded for this clonotype. The V gene is TRBV27, the J gene TRBJ1-2, with no clear D. Per germline, CDR1 MNHEY and CDR2 SMNVEV (reference sequence). The CDR3 is 13 residues long. The germline V and J ends were trimmed by 3 bases and 2 bases, with 7 bases remaining between them. DNA for the CDR3: TGTGCCAGCAGTTTGGCCTGGAACTATGGCTACACCTTC. Translating gives CASSLAWNYGYTF.

The count of this clonotype is one. J is TRBJ2-1 and V is TRBV20-1; weak D call: TRBD1 (5 bases). The CDR3 has 14 amino acids. Germline lookup yields CDR1 DFQATT and CDR2 SNEGSKA (reference sequence). The V end was cut by 3 bases, the J end by 0 bases, with 9 bases between. The CDR3 coding sequence is TGCAGTGCTAGTAGGGGCGCCTCCTACAATGAGCAGTTCTTC. Amino acids: CSASRGASYNEQFF.

The chain employs TRBV29-1 and TRBJ2-3; the D is unclear. CDR3 length equals 14 residues. Germline assignment: CDR1 SQVTM and CDR2 ANQGSEA. V lost 0 bases and J lost 4, with 11 bases in between. CDR3 sequence reads: CSVEDLQWADTQYF. The CDR3 nucleotides read TGCAGCGTTGAAGATCTACAGTGGGCAGATACGCAGTATTTT.